The 21 T cell receptor beta chains presented below share a single source sample, sequenced in a study of blood T cell repertoires in COVID-19. Generated by immunoSEQ multiplex PCR, the TCRdb table keeps only in-frame clones and is missing some. This table has some 380,000 clones, approximately 91% appearing once. Sequencing input: PBMCs or T cells enriched from blood (not recorded which). Receptor source: a middle-aged woman with acute COVID-19.

This clone was recorded once. In DNA, the CDR3 is TGTGCCAGCAGCCTGTTAACAGGGGGCGTGAACTATGGCTACACCTTC. Protein product: CASSLLTGGVNYGYTF. This chain joins TRBV7-2 and TRBJ1-2, with TRBD1 matching over 9 bases. The length of the CDR3 is 16 residues. The germline gives CDR1 SGHTA, CDR2 FQGNSA. The ends lost 5 bases at V and 2 bases at J; junction bases unmatched: 9.

This clone was seen only once. CDR3 sequence (DNA): TGTGCCAGCAGCTTGGAGTTCGGACAGGGGTTCACCGGGGAGCTGTTTTTT. Translated: CASSLEFGQGFTGELFF. The genes are TRBV5-6 and TRBJ2-2; 9 bases are a match to TRBD1. V shed 0 bases and J 4 bases; nucleotides not matched to a gene: 7. This CDR3 contains 17 residues. The germline gives CDR1 SGHDT, CDR2 YYEEEE.

V and J are TRBV2 and TRBJ2-3, with D possibly matching TRBD1 (6 bases). CDR3 length: 14 residues. Trimming took off 5 bases at V and 4 bases at J, with 13 bases between the two ends. Germline V gene data show CDR1 as SNHLY and CDR2 as FYNNEI. The CDR3 region is CASSQNTGPDTQYF. For the CDR3, the DNA is TGTGCCAGCAGTCAAAACACAGGGCCAGATACGCAGTATTTT.

As to this clone: The sample has other DNA sequences that encode this CDR3 too. The chain has TRBV15 and TRBJ2-7; D ambiguous. This CDR3 contains 15 residues. Deletions cut 0 bases from V and 0 bases from J, with 9 bases between. The germline V gene has CDR1 LNHNV and CDR2 YYDKDF (reference sequence). The CDR3 is CATSRDRGGSYEQYF. The CDR3 DNA reads TGTGCCACCAGCAGAGATCGCGGCGGCTCCTACGAGCAGTACTTC.

V is TRBV2 and J is TRBJ2-2; 9 bases are a match to TRBD1. J lost 7 bases, V lost 4 bases, and 7 bases had no gene match. Germline CDR1 is SNHLY and CDR2 is FYNNEI. CDR3 size: 15 residues. CDR3 nucleotide sequence: TGTGCCAGCAGTGGCCGGACAGGGGAGTACGGGGAGCTGTTTTTT. Its translation: CASSGRTGEYGELFF.

This chain connects TRBV13 to TRBJ1-1; weak D call: TRBD1 (5 bases). V lost 5 bases to trimming and J lost 8 bases, with 12 bases between them. The V gene's germline CDR1 is PRHDT and CDR2 FYEKMQ (reference sequence). This CDR3 comprises 12 residues. CDR3 in DNA: TGTGCCAGCAGCGGCGACAGAGCGGAAGCTTTCTTT. Its translation is CASSGDRAEAFF.

The CDR3 protein is CASSLGLSNTGELFF. In DNA, the CDR3 is TGCGCCAGCAGCTTAGGACTTTCCAACACCGGGGAGCTGTTTTTT. The chain has TRBV5-1 and TRBJ2-2, with a weak D call TRBD2 (5 bases). Germline-derived CDR1 and CDR2 are SGHRS and YFSETQ. This CDR3 is built from 15 residues. Between the trimmed V and J ends, which lost 2 bases and 2 bases, there was a span of 10 bases.

V gene TRBV9 combines with J gene TRBJ1-6; D unclear. The CDR3 contains 16 residues. Between the trimmed V and J ends, which lost 3 bases and 0 bases, there was a span of 10 bases. Germline CDR1 SGDLS, CDR2 YYNGEE. The CDR3 sequence is CASSAGISSYNSPLHF. CDR3 sequence (DNA): TGTGCCAGCAGCGCAGGAATCAGCTCCTATAATTCACCCCTCCACTTT.

V and J are TRBV7-2 and TRBJ2-3; a weak D match, TRBD1 (6 bases). Trimming removed 3 bases at V and 5 bases at J, with 9 bases between. The CDR3 sequence is 13 residues long. Looked up from germline, CDR1 is SGHTA and CDR2 is FQGNSA. CDR3 amino acids: CASSFGGRDTQYF. The CDR3 coding sequence is TGTGCCAGCAGCTTTGGGGGCAGAGATACGCAGTATTTT.

With regard to this clone: This same CDR3 is encoded by further DNA sequences in the sample. The chain couples TRBV14 to TRBJ1-3; D ambiguous. Germline V CDR1 and CDR2: SGHDN, FVKESK. The CDR3 is made up of 13 amino acids. V lost 6 bases and J 0 bases, leaving 6 bases between the germline ends. In DNA form, the CDR3 reads TGTGCCAGCAGTATCGGCTCTGGAAACACCATATATTTT. Residues: CASSIGSGNTIYF.

The V gene is TRBV14, the J gene TRBJ1-6; D uncertain. Germline CDR1 and CDR2: SGHDN and FVKESK. The CDR3 contains 14 residues. Trimming shortened V by 3 bases and J by 9 bases, and 12 bases separated the two germline ends. CDR3 bases: TGTGCCAGCAGCCAGCAAGATGTCGGTTCACCCCTCCACTTT. Its protein is CASSQQDVGSPLHF.

V gene TRBV11-2 combines with J gene TRBJ2-5; a weak D match, TRBD1 (6 bases). V lost 5 bases, J lost 13 bases, and 29 bases lay in between. The CDR3 loop spans 16 amino acids. Germline V gene data show CDR1 as SGHAT and CDR2 as FQNNGV. CDR3 coding DNA: TGTGCCAGCAGCCCCCAGGGGTCGCACGCCCAGGGGAGAAGGTACTTC. It specifies CASSPQGSHAQGRRYF.

The chain uses TRBV5-4 and TRBJ1-1; D might be TRBD1 (6 bases). The CDR3 length is 14 residues. Germline loops: CDR1 SGHNT, CDR2 YYREEE (reference sequence). V lost 2 bases and J lost 4, with 12 bases in between. The CDR3: CASSFQQGRTEAFF. CDR3 in DNA: TGTGCCAGCAGCTTCCAACAGGGTCGCACTGAAGCTTTCTTT.

The rearrangement joins TRBV9 to TRBJ1-6, with 7 nucleotides matching TRBD1. Losses at the gene ends were 4 bases for V and 10 bases for J; bases not matched to a gene: 8. CDR1 is SGDLS, CDR2 YYNGEE, per germline. The CDR3 length is 14 residues. CDR3 amino acids: CASSTGQSNSPLHF. The CDR3, as DNA: TGTGCCAGCAGCACGGGACAGTCTAACTCACCCCTCCACTTT.

The chain combines TRBV30 with TRBJ1-4, with 8 bases identical to TRBD1. Germline trimming cut 1 base from V and 5 bases from J; bases unmatched to any gene: 6. CDR3 length equals 15 residues. Germline lookup yields CDR1 GTSNPN and CDR2 SVGIG (reference sequence). The CDR3 loop reads CAWSAGTGPNEKLFF. The CDR3 DNA sequence: TGTGCCTGGAGTGCGGGGACAGGTCCGAATGAAAAACTGTTTTTT.

This rearrangement joins TRBV19 to TRBJ1-5, with 8 bases aligning to TRBD1. This CDR3 contains 17 residues. CDR1 LNHDA and CDR2 SQIVND come from the germline V gene (reference sequence). V dropped 0 bases and J dropped 1; count of bases not matched to a gene: 5. Here the CDR3 DNA reads TGTGCCAGTAGTATAGACGCCAGGGGGCTAAGCAATCAGCCCCAGCATTTT. Protein sequence: CASSIDARGLSNQPQHF.

The chain recombines TRBV12-3 or TRBV12-4 with TRBJ2-7; no clear D gene. With 4 bases removed from V and 2 bases from J, the gap between germline ends came to 9 bases. The CDR3 has 13 residues. CDR3 DNA: TGTGCCAGCAGTTCAAGTTTAGCCTACGAGCAGTACTTC. It codes for CASSSSLAYEQYF.

This clone was observed a single time. V usage is TRBV24-1 and J usage is TRBJ2-5; D call uncertain. CDR3 length: 13 amino acids. Trimming cost V 7 bases and J 1 base, with 9 bases left between them. Germline CDR1 reads KGHDR; CDR2 reads SFDVKD. The CDR3 DNA follows: TGTGCCACCAGGGAAAGGAGCCAAGAGACCCAGTACTTC. This translates into CATRERSQETQYF.

This chain links TRBV5-6 with TRBJ1-2; possibly TRBD1 for D (6 bases). The germline gives CDR1 SGHDT, CDR2 YYEEEE. The germline V and J ends were trimmed by 5 bases and 4 bases, with 9 bases remaining between them. The CDR3 extends over 12 amino acids. The CDR3 DNA reads as TGTGCCAGCAGACGGGACATCTATGGCTACACCTTC. Its protein is CASRRDIYGYTF.

This chain connects TRBV25-1 to TRBJ2-5; possibly TRBD2 for D (5 bases). Germline V CDR1 and CDR2: MGHDK, SYGVNS. Trimming took off 5 bases at V and 2 bases at J, with 6 bases between the two ends. CDR3 length: 12 residues. The DNA of the CDR3 is TGTGCCAGCAGTCGGGGACAAGAGACCCAGTACTTC. Translating gives CASSRGQETQYF.

The DNA of the CDR3 is TGTGCCAGCCACCAAGGGGGCAGTGGCTATGGCTACACCTTC. It codes for CASHQGGSGYGYTF. The V gene is TRBV19, the J gene TRBJ1-2; 7 bases align to TRBD1. Trimming cost V 9 bases and J 4 bases; bases outside gene matches: 11. The CDR3 is 14 amino acids. Per germline, CDR1 LNHDA and CDR2 SQIVND (reference sequence).